This TCR beta chain was documented in a study of neoadjuvant anti-PD-1 for oral cavity cancer (TCRdb year 2021). For the study in its entirety: Before curative-intent surgical resection, most patients were given three to four biweekly doses of nivolumab at 3 mg/kg. Patients who did not progress were given a fourth nivolumab dose at about day 43 and had definitive surgical resection on days 50-56. There were roughly 13 patients in the parent correlative cohort, and the response rate was approximately 36%. Responders were defined as patients with complete response, partial response or stable disease by RECIST 1.1; non-responders were defined as patients with progression. Points the paper makes about the study in general: Only a few patients per response group were included in the TCR analyses, and larger cohorts for validation were called for by the authors. Higher pretreatment blood TCRbeta clonality and lower post-treatment tumor TCRbeta clonality were correlated with higher pretreatment blood Treg/Th17 ratios. Within PBMCs, T cell clonality (Gini index) was significantly higher in non-responders than responders after neoadjuvant nivolumab.

For deep sequencing, each PBMC sample was run in six replicates, with libraries mostly built from about 0.45 ug of input genomic DNA. TCRbeta libraries were prepared with the immunoSEQ hsTCRbeta kit according to the manufacturer's instructions. Sequencing of the completed libraries took place using an Illumina NovaSeq 6000 S4 flow cell after they had been pooled to about 3 nM. The authors processed their data as follows. The immunoSEQ Analyzer handled quality control and preprocessing of the raw data. The analysis was restricted to productive rearrangements, with each unique CDR3 amino acid sequence defining a clonotype. Using the R package tcR, the researchers computed the Gini-Simpson index as their estimate of repertoire clonality. Student's t test was used to compare Gini indices, while Pearson correlation assessed associations with tumor size change. TCRdb took over this immuneACCESS table, retaining in-frame rearrangements with V and J assigned. Such tables are incomplete; in checked studies, under half of the missing clones stem from an unresolved V gene, and the remainder is unexplained. V, J and clone size derive from that table, while D and trimming were established from the DNA sequence. The sample yields more than 6,500 clones; about 78% were counted once. Jointly, the top ten make up roughly 3.3% of the sample.

In light of the paper, this sample's time point label describes: before neoadjuvant nivolumab. Patients had been newly diagnosed with stage II-IVA oral cavity squamous cell carcinoma, and no prior systemic or radiation treatment had been given to the patients. The cohort was composed of patients with HPV-negative, locally advanced oral cavity squamous cell carcinoma. Peripheral blood mononuclear cells were analyzed directly and were not maintained or expanded in culture. Samples were obtained from a longitudinal correlative study of a single-arm phase II trial of neoadjuvant nivolumab in oral cavity squamous cell carcinoma. Subject-matched pre- and post-treatment PBMCs and tumors from three responders and three non-responders underwent genomic DNA-based TCRbeta sequencing. Peripheral blood mononuclear cells were collected before nivolumab treatment and were collected again after treatment, at the time of surgery. Genomic DNA was isolated from PBMCs using the Maxwell RSC DNA from Cells kit.

With regard to this clone: Its antigen is not yet known. No much larger clonotype is one base removed from it; base qualities were not supplied.

For this chain, trimming is 0 bases at the V end and 5 bases at the J end, and the number of junction bases without a gene match is 9. The germline V gene gives CDR1 as LGHNA and CDR2 as YSLEER. The CDR3 holds 17 amino acids from the cysteine to the phenylalanine. Only CDR3 DNA is held: 51 bases, read in frame from base 1. The sequence was obtained from a person aged 35-79 years with oral cavity squamous cell carcinoma. Material: PBMCs, obtained before nivolumab (anti-PD-1) treatment. The chain couples TRBV4-3 to TRBJ1-5; TRBD1 agrees with 8 junctional bases. The DNA reads TGCGCCAGCAGCCAAGATCGAAGCCAGGGGGCCTATCAGCCCCAGCATTTT. Its protein product is CASSQDRSQGAYQPQHF.